One and the same sample provided the 25 T cell receptor beta chains below, sequenced in a study of OX40 agonist ivuxolimab in advanced cancers. Only in-frame clones appear in the TCRdb table, and some are missing; sequencing was by immunoSEQ multiplex PCR. The sample carries roughly 89,000 clones, roughly 86% recorded once. Sequencing used CD4+ or CD8+ T cells sorted from blood, obtained in a trial of the OX40 agonist ivuxolimab. Receptors originate from an adult with an advanced solid tumor such as melanoma, head and neck, liver or kidney cancer.

The genes are TRBV27 and TRBJ2-1; no clear D gene. Germline lookup yields CDR1 MNHEY and CDR2 SMNVEV (reference sequence). The ends were cut back, 4 bases at V and 7 bases at J, with 11 bases in the middle. The CDR3 is 13 amino acids. The CDR3 DNA is TGTGCCAGCAGTTCCCTTAGCAGTAATGAGCAGTTCTTC. Encoded protein: CASSSLSSNEQFF.

The chain couples TRBV10-3 to TRBJ1-6; D ambiguous. V dropped 7 bases and J dropped 9 bases, with 13 bases sitting between them. The CDR3 loop spans 13 amino acids. The germline V gene has CDR1 ENHRY and CDR2 SYGVKD. CDR3 sequence: CAITGEQGSPLHF. CDR3 coding DNA: TGTGCCATCACGGGCGAACAAGGTTCACCCCTCCACTTT.

This chain connects TRBV6-4 to TRBJ1-1; D is unclear. The germline CDR1 and CDR2 sequences are MRHNA and SNTAGT. The CDR3 consists of 16 residues. Deletions cut 0 bases from V and 1 base from J, with 12 bases between. The CDR3 is CASSDSINGKNTEAFF. Written as DNA, the CDR3 is TGTGCCAGCAGTGACTCGATAAACGGAAAGAACACTGAAGCTTTCTTT.

This clone was observed a few times. The chain couples TRBV21-1 to TRBJ2-7; the tabulated D call, TRBD2, remains unverified against the DNA. TRBV21-1 is noted as a pseudogene. CDR3 length equals 15 residues. This chain's CDR3 is CASSKVTQEGYEQYF. The DNA of the CDR3 is TGTGCCAGCAGCAAAGTGACACAAGAGGGCTACGAGCAGTACTTC.

This clone was recorded once. The V and J genes are TRBV4-1 and TRBJ1-3; possibly TRBD1 for D (5 bases). This CDR3 has 15 residues. Trimming took 0 bases from V and 0 from J, leaving 6 bases between them. The germline V gene has CDR1 MGHRA and CDR2 YSYEKL. This CDR3 is CASSQDGTSGNTIYF. CDR3 coding DNA: TGCGCCAGCAGCCAAGATGGGACCTCTGGAAACACCATATATTTT.

The chain is built from TRBV7-2 and TRBJ2-1; 9 bases are a match to TRBD2. This CDR3 comprises 16 residues. Germline lookup yields CDR1 SGHTA and CDR2 FQGNSA. J lost 9 bases, V lost 5 bases, and 14 bases had no gene match. The CDR3 is CASSTRGAGGSSEQFF. In nucleotides, the CDR3 is TGTGCCAGCAGCACCCGGGGAGCGGGAGGAAGCAGTGAGCAGTTCTTC. Complete variable domain (other parts from reference TRBV7-2 and TRBJ2-1): GAGVSQSPSNKVTEKGKDVELRCDPISGHTALYWYRQSLGQGLEFLIYFQGNSAPDKSGLPSDRFSAERTGGSVSTLTIQRTQQEDSAVYLCASSTRGAGGSSEQFFGPGTRLTVL.

The V and J genes are TRBV25-1 and TRBJ2-1, with 8 bases fitting TRBD2. CDR1 and CDR2 (germline): MGHDK, SYGVNS. This CDR3 has 17 amino acids. The V gene end was trimmed by 3 bases and the J gene end by 0 bases; junction bases not matched to a gene: 7. For the CDR3, the DNA is TGTGCCAGCAGTGACCACACTAGCGGCATCTCCTACAATGAGCAGTTCTTC. Translating it yields CASSDHTSGISYNEQFF.

This clone occurred a few times. The V call is TRBV6-5, the J call TRBJ1-2; D is uncertain. From germline, CDR1 is MNHEY and CDR2 SVGAGI. This CDR3 region has 11 residues. The V and J ends lost 8 bases and 3 bases respectively, with 7 bases between them. DNA of the CDR3: TGTGCCAGCTCAGACCACTATGGCTACACCTTC. Translating it yields CASSDHYGYTF.

The V gene is TRBV5-4, the J gene TRBJ2-1, with 12 positions matching TRBD2. This CDR3 has 16 residues. CDR1 is SGHNT, CDR2 YYREEE, per germline (reference sequence). The trim removed 1 base at V and 6 bases at J, leaving 5 bases unmatched. The CDR3 here is CASSLSRLAGVNEQFF. CDR3 bases: TGTGCCAGCAGCTTGTCAAGACTAGCGGGAGTCAATGAGCAGTTCTTC.

As for this clone: Germline is not matched at one junction end, which may reflect a read error. V is TRBV5-4 and J is TRBJ2-5; D unresolved. There are 13 residues in the CDR3. The germline CDR1 and CDR2 sequences are SGHNT and YYREEE (reference sequence). In nucleotides, the CDR3 is TGTGCCAGCAGCTCCTATAAGGAAGAGACCCGGTACTTC. This encodes CASSSYKEETRYF. Full variable domain (missing parts from reference TRBV5-4 and TRBJ2-5): ETGVTQSPTHLIKTRGQQVTLRCSSQSGHNTVSWYQQALGQGPQFIFQYYREEENGRGNFPPRFSGLQFPNYSSELNVNALELDDSALYLCASSSYKEETRYFGPGTRLLVL.

The rearrangement uses TRBV7-3 and TRBJ2-3, with 9 bases identical to TRBD2. Germline lookup yields CDR1 SGHTA and CDR2 FQGTGA. The CDR3 loop spans 15 amino acids. The V gene end was trimmed by 1 base and the J gene end by 1 base; junction bases not matched to a gene: 0. The CDR3 loop is CASSLIAGGTDTQYF. The DNA for the CDR3 is TGTGCCAGCAGCTTAATAGCGGGGGGCACAGATACGCAGTATTTT.

CDR3 region: CASSVEAFAAGELFF. CDR3 nucleotides: TGTGCCAGCAGCGTCGAAGCTTTTGCGGCCGGGGAGCTGTTTTTT. The V gene is TRBV9, the J gene TRBJ2-2, with D unclear. Trimming stripped 2 bases from V and 6 bases from J, with 14 bases between. The CDR3 is 15 amino acids. Germline V gene lookup returns CDR1 SGDLS and CDR2 YYNGEE.

The V and J genes are TRBV7-9 and TRBJ2-1; 8 bases map to TRBD1. Germline-derived CDR1 and CDR2 are SEHNR and FQNEAQ (reference sequence). V trimming: 1 base; J trimming: 14 bases; junction bases outside the gene matches: 7. CDR3 length: 13 amino acids. CDR3 residues: CASSLVGGQDEFF. The CDR3 region has the DNA TGTGCCAGCAGCTTAGTTGGGGGACAGGACGAGTTCTTC.

The V gene is TRBV7-3, the J gene TRBJ2-1; the D call may be TRBD1 or TRBD2 (5 bases each). The CDR3 is 15 amino acids. Germline lookup yields CDR1 SGHTA and CDR2 FQGTGA. Trimming removed 2 bases from V and 0 bases from J, with 8 bases in between. CDR3 protein: CASSLSGSSYNEQFF. The CDR3 DNA reads TGTGCCAGCAGCTTATCAGGGAGCTCCTACAATGAGCAGTTCTTC.

This chain links TRBV18 with TRBJ1-1; D is unclear. CDR1 is KGHSH and CDR2 is LQKENI in the germline V gene. The CDR3 covers 12 residues. Trimming stripped 3 bases from V and 7 bases from J, with 9 bases between. CDR3 bases: TGTGCCAGCTCACCTTCCGTAAGTGAAGCTTTCTTT. Its translation is CASSPSVSEAFF.

The rearrangement joins TRBV7-9 to TRBJ2-1, with TRBD2 matching 10 bases. CDR3 length: 16 residues. CDR1 and CDR2 (germline): SEHNR, FQNEAQ (reference sequence). The V segment lost 4 bases and the J segment 9 bases; nucleotides outside the gene matches: 12. DNA for the CDR3: TGTGCCAGCAGCTCCCTTTCTAGCGGGAGTGCGGCTGAGCAGTTCTTC. This translates into CASSSLSSGSAAEQFF.

CDR3 residues: CASSPAGLNYGYTF. In DNA form, the CDR3 reads TGTGCCAGCAGCCCTGCGGGACTTAACTATGGCTACACCTTC. The V call is TRBV7-6, the J call TRBJ1-2; tentatively, D is TRBD1 (5 bases). This CDR3 is built from 14 residues. Germline CDR1 SGHVS, CDR2 FNYEAQ. The V and J ends lost 5 bases and 1 base respectively, with 11 bases between them. Full variable domain (outside the CDR3, taken from reference TRBV7-6 and TRBJ1-2): GAGVSQSPRYKVTKRGQDVALRCDPISGHVSLYWYRQALGQGPEFLTYFNYEAQQDKSGLPNDRFSAERPEGSISTLTIQRTEQRDSAMYRCASSPAGLNYGYTFGSGTRLTVV.

V is TRBV7-9 and J is TRBJ1-1; D remains unclear. CDR3 length equals 13 residues. The germline V gene has CDR1 SEHNR and CDR2 FQNEAQ (reference sequence). V dropped 2 bases and J dropped 3 bases, with 7 bases sitting between them. CDR3 coding DNA: TGTGCCAGCAGCTTAACCGGGGACACTGAAGCTTTCTTT. Its protein is CASSLTGDTEAFF.

The genes are TRBV14 and TRBJ2-7; D is undetermined. Between the trimmed V and J ends, which lost 5 bases and 9 bases, there was a span of 14 bases. The CDR3 is made up of 12 amino acids. Germline V gene data show CDR1 as SGHDN and CDR2 as FVKESK. DNA for the CDR3: TGTGCCAGCAGCTACCGAGCCGTTAGGCAGTACTTC. This sequence encodes CASSYRAVRQYF.

The V gene is TRBV7-9, the J gene TRBJ2-3; tentative D call: TRBD2 (6 bases). Per the germline V gene, CDR1 is SEHNR and CDR2 is FQNEAQ (reference sequence). The CDR3 runs 13 residues. V dropped 4 bases and J dropped 4 bases, with 9 bases sitting between them. CDR3 in amino acids: CASSSRDSDTQYF. In DNA form, the CDR3 reads TGTGCCAGCAGCTCCCGGGACTCAGATACGCAGTATTTT.

A few counts support this clone. V and J are TRBV12-5 and TRBJ2-5, with 7 bases fitting TRBD2. In germline, CDR1 is LGHNT, CDR2 FRNRAP. The length of the CDR3 is 17 residues. Trimming cost V 0 bases and J 7 bases; bases outside gene matches: 14. The CDR3 DNA is TGTGCTAGTGGTTTGGTCCAAGGGCGGGGGTCAGGTGGGACCCAGTACTTC. This encodes CASGLVQGRGSGGTQYF.

The CDR3 region has the DNA TGTGCCAGCTCAGAGAGGACAGGGAACACTGAAGCTTTCTTT. It is translated as CASSERTGNTEAFF. The chain uses TRBV18 and TRBJ1-1; 7 bases are shared with TRBD1. The CDR3 spans 14 residues. Trimming at V came to 5 bases and at J to 1 base, leaving 4 bases not matched to a gene. CDR1 is KGHSH and CDR2 is LQKENI in the germline V gene.

By share of the sample, this clone is medium-sized. The chain has TRBV30 and TRBJ1-6, with 8 nucleotides matching TRBD1. In germline, CDR1 is GTSNPN, CDR2 SVGIG (reference sequence). This CDR3 is built from 11 residues. J gave up 10 bases and V 7 bases, and 3 bases lay outside the gene matches. CDR3 DNA sequence: TGTGCCTCACAGGGGGAATCACCCCTCCACTTT. It specifies CASQGESPLHF.

This clone came up once. The chain couples TRBV4-3 to TRBJ2-1; tentatively, D is TRBD1 (6 bases). V lost 2 bases to trimming and J lost 7 bases, with 6 bases between them. The CDR3 is 12 amino acids. Germline lookup yields CDR1 LGHNA and CDR2 YSLEER. CDR3: CASSQQGNEQFF. As DNA, the CDR3 is TGCGCCAGCAGCCAACAGGGGAATGAGCAGTTCTTC.

The V gene is TRBV6-6, the J gene TRBJ2-1; D perhaps matches TRBD1 (6 bases). The germline V gene has CDR1 MNHNY and CDR2 SVGAGI (reference sequence). This CDR3 is 14 amino acids long. With 2 bases removed from V and 6 bases from J, the gap between germline ends came to 11 bases. The CDR3 spells CASSYGRGGNEQFF. DNA of the CDR3: TGTGCCAGCAGTTACGGCAGGGGCGGCAATGAGCAGTTCTTC.